This TCR beta chain originates from a study of blood T cells in healthy people across ages. A second about 6 to 12 cycle PCR used barcoded and J-beta primers. A template-switch adaptor with 12 random nucleotides tagged each cDNA molecule. TCRdb reprocessed the 5' RACE reads with MiXCR, giving one entry per CDR3 protein. The sample includes roughly 1,300,000 distinct CDR3 sequences, 59% of them seen just once. The CDR3 consists of 15 residues. Germline CDR1 and CDR2: SGHVS and FNYEAQ. V lost 0 bases, J lost 10 bases, and 11 bases stayed unmatched. This clonotype was obtained from a man in his late teens or twenties in good health. The chain links TRBV7-6 to TRBJ1-1, with 7 bases identical to TRBD1. The sample comprised blood. The CDR3 coding sequence is TGTGCCAGCAGCTTAGCGCAGGGGGGAGAGGGGAGAGCTTTCTTT. This codes for CASSLAQGGEGRAFF.